This TCR beta chain was sequenced in a study of shared clonotypes between healthy human individuals. Naive-designated CD8 cells lacked CD45RO, were positively enriched for CCR7, and omitted terminally differentiated effector memory CD45RA+ cells. Only Caucasian adults living in Nashville, Tennessee served as donors. The table came from immunoSEQ multiplex PCR; TCRdb's copy has only in-frame clones and leaves some out. The table shows roughly 570,000 clones, with 95% to 98% occurring only once. V shed 7 bases, J shed 6 bases, and the junction held 12 bases outside the gene matches. The length of the CDR3 is 17 residues. Germline V lookup: CDR1 SGHRS, CDR2 YFSETQ.

The sequencing input was naive CD8+ T cells sorted from blood. This clonotype was sampled from a man aged 25-45 years in good health. This chain links TRBV5-1 with TRBJ2-1; 14 bases are shared with TRBD2. The CDR3 region is CASRGLAGEMGPNEQFF. CDR3 bases: TGCGCCAGCCGGGGACTAGCGGGAGAGATGGGCCCCAATGAGCAGTTCTTC.